Each of the 24 T cell receptor beta chains below was sequenced from the same sample in a study of shared clonotypes between healthy human individuals. The repertoire was sequenced with immunoSEQ multiplex PCR; TCRdb's copy has only in-frame clones and lacks some. The sample has roughly 2.5 million clones, around 90% seen once. The sequenced sample was naive CD4+ T cells sorted from blood. The subset here: CD45RA+ positively selected. Receptors originate from a man younger than 35 in good health.

This clone appeared a single time. The chain uses TRBV25-1 and TRBJ2-2; D may be TRBD1 (6 bases). The CDR3 is 14 amino acids. V lost 8 bases and J lost 2, with 12 bases in between. Germline V gene lookup returns CDR1 MGHDK and CDR2 SYGVNS. The DNA of the CDR3 is TGTGCCAGCCGCCGGGACATCAACACCGGGGAGCTGTTTTTT. It specifies CASRRDINTGELFF.

The gene calls are TRBV18 and TRBJ2-3, with D perhaps TRBD1 or TRBD2 (7 bases each). V was pared by 1 base and J by 6 bases, with 20 bases between. The CDR3 extends over 17 amino acids. In germline, CDR1 is KGHSH, CDR2 LQKENI. The CDR3 nucleotides are TGTGCCAGCTCACCACGAAGGGACGGCGGGGGACAGGATACGCAGTATTTT. Protein product: CASSPRRDGGGQDTQYF.

The chain recombines TRBV5-6 with TRBJ2-1; 9 positions match TRBD2. Germline V gene data show CDR1 as SGHDT and CDR2 as YYEEEE. V trimming: 4 bases; J trimming: 10 bases; junction bases outside the gene matches: 6. This CDR3 spans 13 amino acids. CDR3 nucleotide sequence: TGTGCCAGCAGCCTCATTAGCGGGGGAGAGCAGTTCTTC. This encodes CASSLISGGEQFF.

The chain has TRBV5-1 and TRBJ1-1, with 7 positions matching TRBD1. The V gene end was trimmed by 7 bases and the J gene end by 1 base; junction bases not matched to a gene: 13. The CDR3 totals 16 residues. Looked up from germline, CDR1 is SGHRS and CDR2 is YFSETQ. DNA for the CDR3: TGCGCCAGCGCTACCCAGCAGACAGGGAGGAACACTGAAGCTTTCTTT. It codes for CASATQQTGRNTEAFF.

The chain recombines TRBV6-4 with TRBJ1-6; TRBD1 might be the D (6 bases). The CDR3 totals 14 residues. Germline values: CDR1 MRHNA, CDR2 SNTAGT. Trimming left V 8 bases short and J 4 bases short, with 12 bases between. The CDR3 is CASRGAGYNSPLHF. CDR3 nucleotide sequence: TGTGCCAGCCGGGGGGCGGGGTATAATTCACCCCTCCACTTT.

Comments on this clone: The same CDR3 arises from other DNA sequences in this sample as well. This rearrangement joins TRBV5-1 to TRBJ1-1; D ambiguous. The V and J ends lost 1 base and 1 base respectively, with 5 bases between them. The germline CDR1 and CDR2 sequences are SGHRS and YFSETQ. The CDR3 totals 13 residues. CDR3: CASSLSANTEAFF. The CDR3 DNA reads as TGCGCCAGCAGCTTGTCGGCGAACACTGAAGCTTTCTTT. The whole variable domain, filled in from reference TRBV5-1 and TRBJ1-1, reads KAGVTQTPRYLIKTRGQQVTLSCSPISGHRSVSWYQQTPGQGLQFLFEYFSETQRNKGNFPGRFSGRQFSNSRSEMNVSTLELGDSALYLCASSLSANTEAFFGQGTRLTVV.

This sequence joins TRBV14 and TRBJ2-1; 8 bases are a match to TRBD2. Germline lookup yields CDR1 SGHDN and CDR2 FVKESK. Trimming took 0 bases from V and 4 from J; bases not matched to a gene: 11. The CDR3 totals 18 residues. CDR3 sequence: CASSQDLVSSGAYNEQFF. CDR3 in DNA: TGTGCCAGCAGCCAAGACCTAGTGAGTAGCGGGGCTTACAATGAGCAGTTCTTC.

This sequence joins TRBV5-1 and TRBJ2-1; no clear D. Germline CDR1 reads SGHRS; CDR2 reads YFSETQ. The CDR3 length is 14 residues. V was trimmed by 1 base and J by 6 bases, leaving 11 bases between them. The CDR3 region is CASSLPDRSNEQFF. For the CDR3, the DNA is TGCGCCAGCAGCTTGCCGGACCGTTCCAATGAGCAGTTCTTC.

CDR3 amino acids: CASSQDRVDTGELFF. CDR3 nucleotides: TGCGCCAGCAGCCAAGACAGGGTTGACACCGGGGAGCTGTTTTTT. J is TRBJ2-2 and V is TRBV4-3; TRBD1 might be the D (5 bases). Germline CDR1 LGHNA, CDR2 YSLEER. This CDR3 has 15 residues. V gave up 0 bases and J gave up 3 bases, with 8 bases separating them.

In nucleotides, the CDR3 is TGTGCCAGCTCACCCCTCTCGACAGGGATGAACACTGAAGCTTTCTTT. It specifies CASSPLSTGMNTEAFF. The chain carries TRBV18 and TRBJ1-1, with 7 bases identical to TRBD1. CDR3 size: 16 residues. The V and J ends lost 3 bases and 0 bases, in that order; junction bases with no gene match: 7. The germline CDR1 and CDR2 sequences are KGHSH and LQKENI.

This clone appeared a single time. The gene calls are TRBV2 and TRBJ2-1; TRBD2 aligns across 10 bases. The CDR3 runs 14 residues. Germline trimming cut 4 bases from V and 9 bases from J; bases unmatched to any gene: 6. CDR1 and CDR2 (germline): SNHLY, FYNNEI. CDR3 amino acids: CASSVVVAGGEQFF. The CDR3 nucleotides read TGTGCCAGCAGTGTGGTAGTAGCGGGAGGTGAGCAGTTCTTC.

Here the CDR3 reads CASSSGVSGNTIYF. The CDR3 coding sequence is TGTGCCAGCTCCAGCGGAGTCTCTGGAAACACCATATATTTT. The chain has TRBV2 and TRBJ1-3, with D hard to call. This CDR3 spans 14 amino acids. V shed 8 bases and J shed 0 bases, with 11 bases lying between them. CDR1 is SNHLY and CDR2 is FYNNEI in the germline V gene.

V and J are TRBV25-1 and TRBJ1-5; 7 bases agree with TRBD1. V lost 6 bases and J lost 7; bases outside the gene matches: 18. The CDR3 contains 17 residues. From germline, CDR1 is MGHDK and CDR2 SYGVNS. CDR3 in DNA: TGTGCCAGCAGCCGAGAAGGGGGCATTCCTCGACACCAGCCCCAGCATTTT. This translates into CASSREGGIPRHQPQHF. Filled out from reference TRBV25-1 and TRBJ1-5, the complete variable domain reads EADIYQTPRYLVIGTGKKITLECSQTMGHDKMYWYQQDPGMELHLIHYSYGVNSTEKGDLSSESTVSRIRTEHFPLTLESARPSHTSQYLCASSREGGIPRHQPQHFGDGTRLSIL.

V usage is TRBV5-4 and J usage is TRBJ2-7; 9 bases fit TRBD1. The CDR3 is made up of 17 amino acids. The germline gives CDR1 SGHNT, CDR2 YYREEE (reference sequence). After removal of 3 bases from V and 3 bases from J, the junction contained 13 bases not matched to a gene. This CDR3 reads CASSSRDRAETNYEQYF. CDR3 coding DNA: TGTGCCAGCAGCTCCCGGGACAGGGCCGAGACAAACTACGAGCAGTACTTC.

V gene TRBV7-9 combines with J gene TRBJ2-3; 13 positions match TRBD2. The CDR3 consists of 16 residues. Germline loops: CDR1 SEHNR, CDR2 FQNEAQ (reference sequence). Losses at the gene ends were 5 bases for V and 5 bases for J; bases not matched to a gene: 7. The CDR3 DNA reads TGTGCCAGCAGCCAACCGGGACTAGCGGGGAGAGATACGCAGTATTTT. It yields the protein CASSQPGLAGRDTQYF.

The V and J genes are TRBV12-5 and TRBJ2-7; 8 nucleotides match TRBD1. Trimming removed 0 bases from V and 2 bases from J; junction bases left unmatched: 6. The CDR3 length is 16 residues. Germline assignment: CDR1 LGHNT and CDR2 FRNRAP. CDR3: CASGLVKGQVPYEQYF. DNA of the CDR3: TGTGCTAGTGGTTTGGTAAAGGGACAGGTCCCCTACGAGCAGTACTTC.

V gene TRBV19 combines with J gene TRBJ1-3, with D tentatively TRBD1 (5 bases). Germline V gene data show CDR1 as LNHDA and CDR2 as SQIVND (reference sequence). The V gene lost 7 bases and the J gene lost 0 bases, with 10 bases spanning the gap. The CDR3 loop spans 14 amino acids. CDR3 loop: CASTGGVSGNTIYF. The CDR3 nucleotides are TGTGCCAGTACGGGAGGGGTCTCTGGAAACACCATATATTTT.

V gene TRBV19 combines with J gene TRBJ1-6; possibly TRBD1 for D (5 bases). V was shortened by 7 bases and J by 6 bases, with 19 bases between the two germline ends. CDR3 size: 16 residues. Germline CDR1 reads LNHDA; CDR2 reads SQIVND (reference sequence). In DNA, the CDR3 is TGTGCCAGTACCTCGAGGGGTCCGCCTCGTAATTCACCCCTCCACTTT. Translation gives CASTSRGPPRNSPLHF.

This chain uses TRBV10-1 with TRBJ1-6, with D perhaps matching TRBD1 (5 bases). With 4 bases removed from V and 8 bases from J, the gap between germline ends came to 9 bases. Looked up from germline, CDR1 is WNHNN and CDR2 is SYGVQD (reference sequence). This CDR3 has 13 amino acids. Here the CDR3 reads CASSAWGDSPLHF. In nucleotides, the CDR3 is TGCGCCAGCAGTGCTTGGGGCGATTCACCCCTCCACTTT.

This clone was counted a single time. The chain has TRBV2 and TRBJ1-2, with D possibly TRBD1 on 6 matching bases. The germline CDR1 and CDR2 sequences are SNHLY and FYNNEI. This CDR3 comprises 12 residues. V shed 0 bases and J shed 8 bases, with 7 bases lying between them. The CDR3 protein is CASSEADRGYTF. The CDR3 bases are TGTGCCAGCAGTGAAGCGGACAGAGGCTACACCTTC.

In its sample, this clone was seen once. J is TRBJ2-7 and V is TRBV11-2; 10 nucleotides line up with TRBD1. Germline trimming cut 5 bases from V and 2 bases from J; bases unmatched to any gene: 3. The length of the CDR3 is 14 residues. Germline V gene data show CDR1 as SGHAT and CDR2 as FQNNGV. CDR3 DNA sequence: TGTGCCAGCAGCGGGACAGGGGTTGCCTACGAGCAGTACTTC. This translates into CASSGTGVAYEQYF.

This sequence joins TRBV6-4 and TRBJ2-1; 9 bases agree with TRBD2. The V gene's germline CDR1 is MRHNA and CDR2 SNTAGT. V shed 4 bases and J 2 bases; nucleotides not matched to a gene: 6. The CDR3 spans 16 residues. CDR3 sequence reads: CASSGEGTSPYNEQFF. In nucleotides, the CDR3 is TGTGCCAGCAGTGGGGAGGGGACTAGCCCCTACAATGAGCAGTTCTTC.

This clone occurred a few times. The CDR3 region has the DNA TGTGCCAGCAGCCCACGGTGGGGGCTTGACACTGAAGCTTTCTTT. This translates into CASSPRWGLDTEAFF. The chain carries TRBV4-2 and TRBJ1-1; D may be TRBD1 (6 bases). V dropped 4 bases and J dropped 3 bases, with 15 bases sitting between them. The germline gives CDR1 LGHNA, CDR2 YNFKEQ. The CDR3 is 15 residues long.

The rearrangement uses TRBV6-6 and TRBJ2-5; tentatively, D is TRBD1 or TRBD2 (5 bases each). The CDR3 contains 14 residues. The V gene lost 0 bases and the J gene lost 5 bases, with 10 bases spanning the gap. The V gene's germline CDR1 is MNHNY and CDR2 SVGAGI (reference sequence). The CDR3 DNA follows: TGTGCCAGCAGTTACTCGATGAGGGGTGAGACCCAGTACTTC. Its translation is CASSYSMRGETQYF.